This is a list of T cell receptor beta chains from one sample in a study of blood T cell repertoires in COVID-19. The protocol was immunoSEQ multiplex PCR, while the TCRdb copy is restricted to in-frame clones and leaves out a portion. The sample yields 200,000 to 250,000 clones, just under 85% seen once. The sample consisted of peripheral blood. The receptors shown here come from an elderly woman with acute or convalescent COVID-19. The CDR3 runs from the conserved cysteine through the conserved F or W. Each record gives: D gene, V gene, J gene, clone size, CDR3 DNA, CDR3 protein. The D gene is left open where the match is weak. Clone sizes are given selectively: once, few, many, or a class where the clone is expanded.

>NA|TRBV10-1|TRBJ2-7|NA
TGCGCCACTTCCCAACAGGCTACCTACGAGCAGTACTTC
CATSQQATYEQYF
>TRBD1|TRBV5-1|TRBJ2-3|NA
TGCGCCAGCAGCTTTGGACAGGGTCGCACAGATACGCAGTATTTT
CASSFGQGRTDTQYF
>TRBD2|TRBV7-3|TRBJ2-3|NA
TGTGCCAGCAGCCAAAGCGGGGGGGGCACAGATACGCAGTATTTT
CASSQSGGGTDTQYF
>NA|TRBV5-5|TRBJ1-1|NA
TGTGCCAGCAGCTTCGGACAGCAAAACACTGAAGCTTTCTTT
CASSFGQQNTEAFF
>TRBD1|TRBV28|TRBJ1-5|few
TGTGCCAGCAGTTTATGGGGGACAGGGGGTCAGCCCCAGCATTTT
CASSLWGTGGQPQHF
>TRBD1|TRBV19|TRBJ2-5|NA
TGTGCCAGTAGTATAGAGACAGGGTCCCAAGAGACCCAGTACTTC
CASSIETGSQETQYF
>NA|TRBV5-1|TRBJ2-7|once
TGCGCCAGCAGCCAAAATGGGCAGGGGTTCGACGAGCAGTACTTC
CASSQNGQGFDEQYF
>TRBD2|TRBV15|TRBJ2-5|NA
TGTGCCACCAGCAAAGGACTAGCGGGGATTACCCAGTACTTC
CATSKGLAGITQYF
>NA|TRBV7-2|TRBJ1-3|NA
TGTGCCAGCAGCCCAGAATCTGGAAACACCATATATTTT
CASSPESGNTIYF
>TRBD1|TRBV6-2/TRBV6-3|TRBJ2-1|once
TGTGCCAGCAGTTATGGCCTCCAGGGGGCTCCTTCCTACAATGAGCAGTTCTTC
CASSYGLQGAPSYNEQFF
>TRBD2|TRBV10-2|TRBJ2-6|once
TGCGCCAGATTAGCGGGAGACCTCTCTGGGGCCAACGTCCTGACTTTC
CARLAGDLSGANVLTF
>TRBD1|TRBV5-6|TRBJ1-2|NA
TGTGCCAGCAGCGATCGGGGACAGGGGGCTTATGGCTACACCTTC
CASSDRGQGAYGYTF
>TRBD2|TRBV19|TRBJ2-3|NA
TGTGCCAGTCAGGGACTAGCGGGAGTTCCAGATACGCAGTATTTT
CASQGLAGVPDTQYF
>TRBD1|TRBV10-2|TRBJ2-7|once
TGCGCCAGCCGGCCCGGGACAGGAATGGGCTACGAGCAGTACTTC
CASRPGTGMGYEQYF
>TRBD1|TRBV29-1|TRBJ2-2|NA
TGCAGCGCCCGACAGGGGTGGGCCGGGGAGCTGTTTTTT
CSARQGWAGELFF
>NA|TRBV5-6|TRBJ2-7|NA
TGTGCCAGCAGCTTGTTGGGGAGGTCGGCCTACGAGCAGTACTTC
CASSLLGRSAYEQYF
>TRBD1|TRBV27|TRBJ1-1|few
TGTGCCAGCAGTACCCTAGAAGGGACAGCAAACACTGAAGCTTTCTTT
CASSTLEGTANTEAFF
>TRBD1|TRBV7-9|TRBJ1-1|NA
TGTGCCAGCAGCCCAGGAGACAGGGGTTCGTCTGAAGCTTTCTTT
CASSPGDRGSSEAFF
>TRBD2|TRBV28|TRBJ2-7|NA
TGTGCCAGCAGTCCCGCGCGGGGGTGGCGGCAGTACTTC
CASSPARGWRQYF
>NA|TRBV18|TRBJ1-2|NA
TGTGCCAGCTCACCACTTTCTCTAGACTATGGCTACACCTTC
CASSPLSLDYGYTF
>NA|TRBV24-1|TRBJ1-1|NA
TGTGCCACCAGTGACCCCGGGTTCGAGAACACTGAAGCTTTCTTT
CATSDPGFENTEAFF
>TRBD1|TRBV6-6|TRBJ1-2|once
TGTGCCAGCAGTTCCACGACAGGGCCGGTGAACTATGGCTACACCTTC
CASSSTTGPVNYGYTF
>NA|TRBV5-1|TRBJ1-1|NA
TGCGCCAGCAGCTTGCCCGGAGTGAACACTGAAGCTTTCTTT
CASSLPGVNTEAFF
>TRBD1|TRBV5-1|TRBJ2-5|NA
TGCGCCAGCAGCATATCCCCGACAGGGGGTTTAGAGACCCAGTACTTC
CASSISPTGGLETQYF
>NA|TRBV5-1|TRBJ2-3|NA
TGCGCCAGCAGCTTGACGGGAGCCGATACGCAGTATTTT
CASSLTGADTQYF
>NA|TRBV3-1/TRBV3-2|TRBJ1-2|NA
TGTGCCAGCAGCAACAGGGTACTGAATGGCTACACCTTC
CASSNRVLNGYTF
>NA|TRBV5-6|TRBJ1-1|NA
TGTGCCAGCAGCTTCGGGGGTGGGACTGAAGCTTTCTTT
CASSFGGGTEAFF
>NA|TRBV19|TRBJ2-1|NA
TGTGCCAGTAGTACCGGGACTGGCAATGAGCAGTTCTTC
CASSTGTGNEQFF
>NA|TRBV4-2|TRBJ2-1|NA
TGTGCCAGCAGCCAAGATGCAGGGGGGCGAGAGCAGTTCTTC
CASSQDAGGREQFF
>TRBD2|TRBV4-1|TRBJ2-7|NA
TGCGCCAGCAGCCCTATGACGGGGGGCGAGCAGTACTTC
CASSPMTGGEQYF
>NA|TRBV6-2/TRBV6-3|TRBJ2-3|NA
TGTGCCAGCAGTTACGACTTACGTTTTCAGGGGAAAACAGATACGCAGTATTTT
CASSYDLRFQGKTDTQYF
>NA|TRBV5-1|TRBJ1-1|NA
TGCGCCAGCAGCTTGGAAGCAGGAATGAACACTGAAGCTTTCTTT
CASSLEAGMNTEAFF
>NA|TRBV19|TRBJ2-2|NA
TGTGCCAGTAGTATTAGTAGGGCGGGGAGCGCGAACACCGGGGAGCTGTTTTTT
CASSISRAGSANTGELFF
>TRBD2|TRBV11-1|TRBJ2-3|NA
TGTGCCAGCAGTGATCCGGGACTAGCGGGGAAAGATACGCAGTATTTT
CASSDPGLAGKDTQYF
>TRBD1|TRBV6-6|TRBJ1-2|NA
TGTGCGACCCACCCCGGGACAGGGGTAGGCTATGGCTACACCTTC
CATHPGTGVGYGYTF
>TRBD1|TRBV28|TRBJ1-2|NA
TGTGCCAGCAGTTTCCCTACGGGACAGAACTATGGCTACACCTTC
CASSFPTGQNYGYTF
>TRBD1|TRBV3-1/TRBV3-2|TRBJ1-1|NA
TGTGCCAGCAGCCATTTGGACAGGGGGATCACTGAAGCTTTCTTT
CASSHLDRGITEAFF